This record covers a single T cell receptor (beta chain). The specificity of this receptor is unknown. Nothing much larger sits one base from this clone, and base qualities are not available. Library preparation employed the immunoSEQ multiplex PCR assay. In its TCRdb copy, this immuneACCESS table keeps in-frame sequences only and misses some clones. Where compared with another copy, unresolved V genes explain less than half of these, and the others have no known cause. The sample has about 100,000 clones on record, approximately 83% of them singletons. The top ten constitute about 6.3% of the sample. The sample comes from a study of PD-1 blockade in mismatch repair-deficient tumors (dated by TCRdb to 2015 to 2018). About the investigation overall: Between late 2013 and late 2016, the trial enrolled roughly 80 consecutive patients with approximately 13 types of mismatch repair-deficient cancer, all of whom had received prior treatment and were progressing. Tumor-associated T cell clones were tracked in the peripheral blood of patients responding to PD-1 blockade by deep sequencing of TCR CDR3 regions.

Results the study describes overall, beyond this receptor: After pembrolizumab, tumor-resident clones, which were often undetectable in blood before treatment, expanded rapidly and then contracted, generally ahead of radiologic responses.

For each enrolled patient, mismatch repair deficiency was established using either polymerase chain reaction or immunohistochemistry. TCR sequencing was performed for a few patients who responded to pembrolizumab therapy. The phase II trial prospectively evaluated PD-1 blockade with pembrolizumab in advanced mismatch repair-deficient cancers, independent of tissue of origin. Peripheral blood T cell samples were gathered serially, both before PD-1 blockade started and at multiple time points afterward. Blood sampling time points were reported as weeks after the first dose of pembrolizumab. Reading the germline V gene gives CDR1 MNHEY and CDR2 SVGAGI. Trimming leaves V shorter by 6 bases and J shorter by 2 bases, with the junction holding 5 bases beyond the gene matches. The CDR3 sequence holds 15 residues, the cysteine and phenylalanine included. Solely the CDR3 DNA is kept, with 45 bases framed from the first base.

The sample was peripheral blood, taken approximately 35 weeks after starting pembrolizumab. The chain is assembled from TRBV6-5 and TRBJ1-5, with TRBD1 matching 9 junction bases. The receptor's source is an adult with mismatch repair-deficient cancer. Here the CDR3 is given as CASRRTGEGNQPQHF. The nucleotide sequence reads TGTGCCAGCAGACGGACAGGGGAGGGCAATCAGCCCCAGCATTTT.